A single sample is the source of the 5 T cell receptor beta chains below, sequenced in a study of blood T cell repertoires in COVID-19. Sequencing used immunoSEQ multiplex PCR; TCRdb keeps in-frame clones, though not all of them. The table has roughly 87,000 clones, under 85% seen once. Material for sequencing was peripheral blood. The receptors here all came from a woman in her seventies with acute or convalescent COVID-19.

The chain recombines TRBV6-2 or TRBV6-3 with TRBJ2-1; D unresolved. Trimming pared 0 bases from V and 9 bases from J, leaving 6 bases between. This CDR3 contains 12 residues. In germline, CDR1 is MNHEY, CDR2 SVGEGT. The CDR3, as DNA: TGTGCCAGCAGTTACTCGCCGAGTGAGCAGTTCTTC. Translating it yields CASSYSPSEQFF.

The V gene is TRBV18, the J gene TRBJ2-3, with TRBD2 matching 7 bases. The germline gives CDR1 KGHSH, CDR2 LQKENI. This CDR3 has 16 residues. J lost 1 base, V lost 4 bases, and 8 bases had no gene match. For the CDR3, the DNA is TGTGCCAGCTCACGGGCACCGGGACTACGCACAGATACGCAGTATTTT. Protein: CASSRAPGLRTDTQYF.

The chain carries TRBV12-3 or TRBV12-4 and TRBJ2-7; D is perhaps TRBD2 (5 bases). The CDR3 covers 13 residues. Trimming stripped 5 bases from V and 1 base from J, with 9 bases between. CDR3 residues: CASSLRGSYEQYF. CDR3 DNA sequence: TGTGCCAGCAGTCTCCGGGGATCCTACGAGCAGTACTTC.

V and J are TRBV18 and TRBJ2-2; 8 bases are a match to TRBD1. CDR3 size: 17 residues. V was clipped by 3 bases and J by 5 bases; unmatched bases: 11. Germline loops: CDR1 KGHSH, CDR2 LQKENI. The DNA for the CDR3 is TGTGCCAGCTCACCTCCAGGGGGCTTCGTTGGGACCGGGGAGCTGTTTTTT. Protein sequence: CASSPPGGFVGTGELFF.

CDR3 DNA: TGTGCCACCATCCTAGGACAGCTGAACACTGAAGCTTTCTTT. Translating gives CATILGQLNTEAFF. The chain uses TRBV28 and TRBJ1-1; D perhaps matches TRBD1 (6 bases). Trimming shortened V by 10 bases and J by 0 bases, and 15 bases separated the two germline ends. Germline CDR1 MDHEN, CDR2 SYDVKM. The CDR3 has 14 amino acids.